The sequence of this TCR beta chain was determined in a study of OX40 agonist ivuxolimab in advanced cancers. Overall study findings and caveats: Expanded peripheral T-cell antigen specificity went undetermined. CD8+ T cells were the subset that, on average, had more expanded clones than CD4+. It was also the case that some nonresponders had low normalized T-cell clonal expansion.

The method was immunoSEQ multiplex PCR; TCRdb's version includes in-frame clones alone and lacks a portion of them. This sample carries 50,000 to 70,000 clones, about 86% of them seen once, and the ten largest clones take about an eighth. In its sample, this clone was seen a few times. The antigen remains unidentified. V was clipped by 5 bases and J by 2 bases, with 17 bases between them. The CDR3 is 16 residues long. Germline V gene sequence: CDR1 SGHTA, CDR2 FQGNSA. The clonotype comes from an adult with an advanced solid tumor such as melanoma, head and neck, liver or kidney cancer. Material: CD4+ or CD8+ T cells sorted from blood, obtained in a trial of the OX40 agonist ivuxolimab. The chain combines TRBV7-2 with TRBJ2-3; D might be TRBD1 (6 bases). The CDR3 sequence is CASSPLIEGDTDTQYF. CDR3 DNA sequence: TGTGCCAGCAGCCCCTTAATTGAGGGGGACACAGATACGCAGTATTTT. Filled out from reference TRBV7-2 and TRBJ2-3, the complete variable domain reads GAGVSQSPSNKVTEKGKDVELRCDPISGHTALYWYRQSLGQGLEFLIYFQGNSAPDKSGLPSDRFSAERTGGSVSTLTIQRTQQEDSAVYLCASSPLIEGDTDTQYFGPGTRLTVL.